A single sample is the source of the 13 T cell receptor beta chains below, sequenced in a study of T cell clonotyping in hematopoietic cell transplantation. Profiling relied on immunoSEQ multiplex PCR, and the TCRdb table lists in-frame clones only, not all of them. The table has roughly 38,000 clones, 80% to 90% seen once. What was sequenced was peripheral blood mononuclear cells. All receptors derive from a middle-aged woman in good health. Some clones in this sample may be carry-over from other donors' samples.

The chain uses TRBV5-1 and TRBJ1-2; 9 bases map to TRBD1. CDR3 length: 15 amino acids. The V gene end was trimmed by 0 bases and the J gene end by 4 bases; junction bases not matched to a gene: 4. The germline V gene encodes CDR1 SGHRS and CDR2 YFSETQ. This CDR3 is CASSLEQGATYGYTF. DNA of the CDR3: TGCGCCAGCAGCTTGGAACAGGGGGCTACCTATGGCTACACCTTC.

In the case of this clone: Other DNA sequences in the sample encode the same CDR3. The genes are TRBV5-1 and TRBJ2-7; weak D call: TRBD2 (5 bases). The CDR3 contains 13 residues. Germline V CDR1 and CDR2: SGHRS, YFSETQ. V lost 5 bases to trimming and J lost 0 bases, with 9 bases between them. The CDR3 is CASSSSLSYEQYF. CDR3 coding DNA: TGCGCCAGCAGTTCTAGCCTCTCCTACGAGCAGTACTTC. Filled out from reference TRBV5-1 and TRBJ2-7, the complete variable domain reads KAGVTQTPRYLIKTRGQQVTLSCSPISGHRSVSWYQQTPGQGLQFLFEYFSETQRNKGNFPGRFSGRQFSNSRSEMNVSTLELGDSALYLCASSSSLSYEQYFGPGTRLTVT.

The chain links TRBV7-2 to TRBJ1-1, with D possibly being TRBD1 (5 bases). The CDR3 runs to 14 residues. The V end was cut by 7 bases, the J end by 4 bases, with 16 bases between. Germline V gene sequence: CDR1 SGHTA, CDR2 FQGNSA. The CDR3 loop is CASTTGRGGTEAFF. CDR3 coding DNA: TGTGCCAGCACCACGGGACGGGGCGGCACTGAAGCTTTCTTT.

This chain links TRBV27 with TRBJ2-5; 9 nucleotides align to TRBD2. Germline loops: CDR1 MNHEY, CDR2 SMNVEV (reference sequence). Trimming removed 5 bases from V and 6 bases from J; junction bases left unmatched: 10. The CDR3 runs 15 residues. The CDR3 sequence is CASSLRAGGHQTQYF. The CDR3, as DNA: TGTGCCAGCAGTCTGAGGGCGGGAGGGCATCAGACCCAGTACTTC.

This rearrangement joins TRBV2 to TRBJ2-7; 10 positions match TRBD2. Germline CDR1 reads SNHLY; CDR2 reads FYNNEI. The trim removed 4 bases at V and 3 bases at J, leaving 3 bases unmatched. The CDR3 is 14 residues long. CDR3 sequence: CASSVSGRDYEQYF. The CDR3 bases are TGTGCCAGCAGTGTGAGCGGGAGGGACTACGAGCAGTACTTC.

Only a few counts were recorded for this clone. The gene calls are TRBV19 and TRBJ1-1; 9 bases match TRBD1. V shed 6 bases, J shed 6 bases, and the junction held 8 bases outside the gene matches. This CDR3 spans 14 amino acids. Germline CDR1 reads LNHDA; CDR2 reads SQIVND (reference sequence). This CDR3 is CASRATGGISEAFF. CDR3 sequence (DNA): TGTGCCAGTAGAGCCACAGGGGGCATCTCTGAAGCTTTCTTT. Full variable domain (remainder filled in from reference TRBV19 and TRBJ1-1): DGGITQSPKYLFRKEGQNVTLSCEQNLNHDAMYWYRQDPGQGLRLIYYSQIVNDFQKGDIAEGYSVSREKKESFPLTVTSAQKNPTAFYLCASRATGGISEAFFGQGTRLTVV.

The chain employs TRBV28 and TRBJ1-5; D is possibly TRBD1 (5 bases). V gave up 4 bases and J gave up 1 base, with 5 bases separating them. Germline lookup yields CDR1 MDHEN and CDR2 SYDVKM. This CDR3 spans 13 amino acids. As DNA, the CDR3 is TGTGCCAGCAGTTCAGGGAGCAATCAGCCCCAGCATTTT. Amino acid sequence: CASSSGSNQPQHF.

The rearrangement joins TRBV30 to TRBJ2-7, with D tentatively TRBD1 (6 bases). Germline CDR1 reads GTSNPN; CDR2 reads SVGIG (reference sequence). The V end lost 3 bases, the J end lost 0 bases, and 12 bases lay between the germline ends. CDR3 length: 14 residues. The CDR3 DNA is TGTGCCTGGAGCCCAAGGGACACCTCCTACGAGCAGTACTTC. Its translation is CAWSPRDTSYEQYF.

The chain recombines TRBV27 with TRBJ1-2, with TRBD1 matching 8 bases. There are 14 residues in the CDR3. Unmatched junction bases numbered 8, after V lost 7 bases and J lost 4 bases. CDR1 is MNHEY, CDR2 SMNVEV, per germline (reference sequence). The CDR3 DNA reads as TGTGCCAGCACCACCACAGGGGGGGTCTATGGCTACACCTTC. Protein product: CASTTTGGVYGYTF.

V and J are TRBV6-5 and TRBJ1-5; D remains unclear. The ends were cut back, 4 bases at V and 6 bases at J, with 13 bases in the middle. There are 14 residues in the CDR3. Germline assignment: CDR1 MNHEY and CDR2 SVGAGI. The CDR3 bases are TGTGCCAGCAGTTCATCCCATCAAGGTCAGCCCCAGCATTTT. Its protein is CASSSSHQGQPQHF.

The count of this clone is one. The J gene is TRBJ2-2, the V gene TRBV6-5, with a tentative D call TRBD2 (5 bases). V shed 2 bases and J shed 7 bases, with 8 bases lying between them. The CDR3 totals 13 residues. Germline CDR1 is MNHEY and CDR2 is SVGAGI. The CDR3 sequence: CASSYIRGGELFF. Written as DNA, the CDR3 is TGTGCCAGCAGTTACATCCGGGGCGGGGAGCTGTTTTTT.

This rearrangement joins TRBV6-5 to TRBJ1-4; a possible D gene is TRBD1 (6 bases). The germline CDR1 and CDR2 sequences are MNHEY and SVGAGI. The CDR3 consists of 14 residues. V was pared by 8 bases and J by 3 bases, with 13 bases between. DNA for the CDR3: TGTGCCAGCTCCCCTAGGACAGCTAATGAAAAACTGTTTTTT. Translated: CASSPRTANEKLFF.

V is TRBV6-1 and J is TRBJ2-7, with a tentative D call TRBD2 (5 bases). From germline, CDR1 is MNHNS and CDR2 SASEGT. The CDR3 totals 14 residues. Deletions cut 3 bases from V and 0 bases from J, with 9 bases between. The CDR3 DNA is TGTGCCAGCAGTGAGGTTGGGAGCTCCTACGAGCAGTACTTC. This translates into CASSEVGSSYEQYF.